Reported below is one T cell receptor beta chain. Its antigen remains unknown. These data are taken from a study of early stage breast cancer tumors. Across the study: Roughly 10-fold was the mean read coverage per sample. The study, taken as a whole, reports: Compared with adjacent normal breast tissue, tumors showed about 2.5-fold greater T cell density and higher clonality. Most shared enriched TCRB sequences were commonly generated ones.

Each sample had two DNA replicates, roughly 0.5 ug blood or about 1.5 ug tissue. TCRdb's copy holds only in-frame clones and misses some; the assay was immunoSEQ multiplex PCR. The data contain under 75,000 clones, 65% to 80% of them singletons. This clonotype was sampled from a person in their thirties with breast cancer. Sequencing was done on a sample of blood.

The CDR3 spells CASSPVGETQYF. The CDR3 region has the DNA TGTGCCAGCAGCCCGGTCGGGGAGACCCAGTACTTC. The chain employs TRBV5-6 and TRBJ2-5; D ambiguous. CDR3 length: 12 amino acids. Germline V gene lookup returns CDR1 SGHDT and CDR2 YYEEEE. V lost 4 bases and J lost 5, with 9 bases in between.